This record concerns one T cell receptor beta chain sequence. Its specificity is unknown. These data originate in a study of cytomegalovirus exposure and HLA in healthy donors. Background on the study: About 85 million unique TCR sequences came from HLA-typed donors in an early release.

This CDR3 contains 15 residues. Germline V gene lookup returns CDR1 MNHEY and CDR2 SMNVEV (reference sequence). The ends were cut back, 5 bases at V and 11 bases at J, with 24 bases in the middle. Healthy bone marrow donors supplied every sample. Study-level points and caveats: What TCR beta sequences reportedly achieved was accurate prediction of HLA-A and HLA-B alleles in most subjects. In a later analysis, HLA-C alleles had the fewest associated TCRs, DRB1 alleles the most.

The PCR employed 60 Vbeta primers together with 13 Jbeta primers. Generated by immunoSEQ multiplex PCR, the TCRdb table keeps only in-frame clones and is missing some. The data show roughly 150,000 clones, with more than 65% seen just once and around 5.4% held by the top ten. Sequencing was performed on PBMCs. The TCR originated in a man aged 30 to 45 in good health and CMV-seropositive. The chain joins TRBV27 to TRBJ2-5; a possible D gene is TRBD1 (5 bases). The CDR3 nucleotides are TGTGCCAGCAGTCGCTATACAGGCCCGGCTAAGGAGCAGTACTTC. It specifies CASSRYTGPAKEQYF.